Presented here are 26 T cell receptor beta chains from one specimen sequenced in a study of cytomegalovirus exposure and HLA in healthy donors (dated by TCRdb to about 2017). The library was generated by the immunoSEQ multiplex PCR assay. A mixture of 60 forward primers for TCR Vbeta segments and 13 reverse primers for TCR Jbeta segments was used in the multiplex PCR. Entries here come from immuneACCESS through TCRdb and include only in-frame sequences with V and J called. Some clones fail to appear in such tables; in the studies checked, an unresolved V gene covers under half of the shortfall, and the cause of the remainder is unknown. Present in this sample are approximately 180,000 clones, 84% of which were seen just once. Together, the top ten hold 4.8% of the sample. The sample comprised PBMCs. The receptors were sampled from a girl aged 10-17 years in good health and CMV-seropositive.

Here the CDR3 DNA reads TGTGCCAGCAGTTACGGGGGGGTAGATGGCTACACCTTC. This gives the protein CASSYGGVDGYTF. The rearrangement uses TRBV6-5 and TRBJ1-2, with a weak D call TRBD1 (5 bases). V lost 2 bases to trimming and J lost 6 bases, with 10 bases between them. There are 13 residues in the CDR3. Germline CDR1 and CDR2: MNHEY and SVGAGI.

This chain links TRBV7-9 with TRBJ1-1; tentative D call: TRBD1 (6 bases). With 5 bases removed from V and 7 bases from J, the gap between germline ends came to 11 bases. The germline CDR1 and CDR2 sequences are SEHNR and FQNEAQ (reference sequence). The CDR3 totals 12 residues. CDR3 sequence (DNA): TGTGCCAGCAGCCCCAGGGGCCTTGAAGCTTTCTTT. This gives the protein CASSPRGLEAFF.

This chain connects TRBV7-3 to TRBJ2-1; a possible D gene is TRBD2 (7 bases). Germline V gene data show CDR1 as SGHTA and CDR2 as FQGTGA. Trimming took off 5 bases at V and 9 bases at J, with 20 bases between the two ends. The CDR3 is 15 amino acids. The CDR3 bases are TGTGCCAGCAGCCAGTACCCTGGGGGGGCAGGTGAGCAGTTCTTC. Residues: CASSQYPGGAGEQFF.

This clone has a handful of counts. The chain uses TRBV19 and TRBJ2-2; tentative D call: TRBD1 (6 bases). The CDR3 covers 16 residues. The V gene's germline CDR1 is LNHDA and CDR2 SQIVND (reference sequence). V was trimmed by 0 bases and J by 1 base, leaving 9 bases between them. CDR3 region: CASSIEGTRNTGELFF. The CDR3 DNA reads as TGTGCCAGTAGTATAGAAGGGACAAGGAACACCGGGGAGCTGTTTTTT.

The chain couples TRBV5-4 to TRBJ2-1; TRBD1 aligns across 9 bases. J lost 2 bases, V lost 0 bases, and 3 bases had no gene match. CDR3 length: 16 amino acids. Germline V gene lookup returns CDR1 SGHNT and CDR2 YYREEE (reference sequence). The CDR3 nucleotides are TGTGCCAGCAGCTTGGAAACAGGGGGCGCCTACAATGAGCAGTTCTTC. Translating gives CASSLETGGAYNEQFF.

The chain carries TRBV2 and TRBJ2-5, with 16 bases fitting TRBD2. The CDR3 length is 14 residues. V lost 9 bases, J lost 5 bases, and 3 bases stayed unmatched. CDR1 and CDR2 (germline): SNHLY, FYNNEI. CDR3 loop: CARGTSGGEETQYF. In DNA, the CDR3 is TGTGCCAGAGGGACTAGCGGGGGGGAGGAGACCCAGTACTTC. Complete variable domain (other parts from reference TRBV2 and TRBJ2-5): EPEVTQTPSHQVTQMGQEVILRCVPISNHLYFYWYRQILGQKVEFLVSFYNNEISEKSEIFDDQFSVERPDGSNFTLKIRSTKLEDSAMYFCARGTSGGEETQYFGPGTRLLVL.

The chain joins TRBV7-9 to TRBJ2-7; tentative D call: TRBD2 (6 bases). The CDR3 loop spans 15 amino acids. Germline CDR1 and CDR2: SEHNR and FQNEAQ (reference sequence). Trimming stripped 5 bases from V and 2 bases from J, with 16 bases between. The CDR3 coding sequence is TGTGCCAGCAGCCCGGCCTCCGGGGGAGCCTACGAGCAGTACTTC. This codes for CASSPASGGAYEQYF.

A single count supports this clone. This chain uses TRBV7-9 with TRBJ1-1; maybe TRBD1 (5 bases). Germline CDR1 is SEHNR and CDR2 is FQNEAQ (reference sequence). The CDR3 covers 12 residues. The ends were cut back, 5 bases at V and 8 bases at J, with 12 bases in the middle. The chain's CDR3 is CASSPDKGEAFF. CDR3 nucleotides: TGTGCCAGCAGCCCGGACAAAGGCGAAGCTTTCTTT.

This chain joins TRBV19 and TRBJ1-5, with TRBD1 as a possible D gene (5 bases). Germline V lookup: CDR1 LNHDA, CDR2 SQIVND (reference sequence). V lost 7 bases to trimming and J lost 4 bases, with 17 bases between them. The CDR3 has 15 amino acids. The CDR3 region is CASTVGRDSNQPQHF. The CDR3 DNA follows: TGTGCCAGTACCGTCGGCCGGGACTCAAATCAGCCCCAGCATTTT.

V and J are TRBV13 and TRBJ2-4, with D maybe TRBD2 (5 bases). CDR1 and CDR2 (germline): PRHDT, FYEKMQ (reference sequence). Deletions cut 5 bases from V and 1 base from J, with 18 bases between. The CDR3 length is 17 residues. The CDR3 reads CASSPNEGGWAKNIQYF. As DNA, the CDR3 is TGTGCCAGCAGCCCGAATGAGGGTGGATGGGCCAAAAACATTCAGTACTTC.

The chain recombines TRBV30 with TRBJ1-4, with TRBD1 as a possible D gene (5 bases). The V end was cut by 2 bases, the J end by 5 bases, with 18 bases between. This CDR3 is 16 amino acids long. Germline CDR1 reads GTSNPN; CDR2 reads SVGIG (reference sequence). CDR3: CAWSPGRRDPNEKLFF. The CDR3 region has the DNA TGTGCCTGGAGTCCGGGTCGCAGGGATCCGAATGAAAAACTGTTTTTT.

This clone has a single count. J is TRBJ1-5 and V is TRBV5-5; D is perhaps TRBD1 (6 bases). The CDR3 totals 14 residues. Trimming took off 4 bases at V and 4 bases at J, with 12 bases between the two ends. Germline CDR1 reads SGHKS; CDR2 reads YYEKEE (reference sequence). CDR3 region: CASSGDNGNQPQHF. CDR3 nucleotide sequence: TGTGCCAGCAGCGGGGACAACGGAAATCAGCCCCAGCATTTT. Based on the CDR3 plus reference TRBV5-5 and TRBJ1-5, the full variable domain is DAGVTQSPTHLIKTRGQQVTLRCSPISGHKSVSWYQQVLGQGPQFIFQYYEKEERGRGNFPDRFSARQFPNYSSELNVNALLLGDSALYLCASSGDNGNQPQHFGDGTRLSIL.

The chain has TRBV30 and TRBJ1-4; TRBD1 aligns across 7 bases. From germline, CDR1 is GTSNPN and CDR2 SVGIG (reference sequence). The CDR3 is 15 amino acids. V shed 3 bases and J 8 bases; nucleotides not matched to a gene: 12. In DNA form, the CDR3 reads TGTGCCTGGAGGGACAGGACGCTAATAAGAGAAAAACTGTTTTTT. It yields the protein CAWRDRTLIREKLFF.

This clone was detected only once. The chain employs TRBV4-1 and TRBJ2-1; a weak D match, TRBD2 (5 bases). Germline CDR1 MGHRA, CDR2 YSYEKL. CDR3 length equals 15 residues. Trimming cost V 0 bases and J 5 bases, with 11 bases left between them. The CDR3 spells CASSQDQERDNEQFF. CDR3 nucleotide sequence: TGCGCCAGCAGCCAAGATCAGGAGAGGGACAATGAGCAGTTCTTC.

In DNA form, the CDR3 reads TGTGCCTGGAGTGTAGTCGAGGGCTACACCTTC. It is translated as CAWSVVEGYTF. The chain couples TRBV30 to TRBJ1-2; D ambiguous. Germline loops: CDR1 GTSNPN, CDR2 SVGIG (reference sequence). CDR3 length: 11 amino acids. Deletions cut 0 bases from V and 8 bases from J, with 7 bases between.

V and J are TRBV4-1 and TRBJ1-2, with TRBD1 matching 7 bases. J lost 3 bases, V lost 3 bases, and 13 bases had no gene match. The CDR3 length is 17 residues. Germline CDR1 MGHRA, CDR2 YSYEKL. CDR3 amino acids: CASSHFPRRQGDYGYTF. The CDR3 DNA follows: TGCGCCAGCAGCCATTTCCCCCGGAGGCAGGGGGACTATGGCTACACCTTC.

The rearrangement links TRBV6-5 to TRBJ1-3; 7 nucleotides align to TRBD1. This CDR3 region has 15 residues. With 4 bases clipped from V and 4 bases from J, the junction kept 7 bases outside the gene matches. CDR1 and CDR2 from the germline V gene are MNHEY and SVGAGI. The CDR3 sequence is CASSSKGALGNTIYF. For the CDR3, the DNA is TGTGCCAGCAGTTCCAAGGGGGCCTTAGGAAACACCATATATTTT.

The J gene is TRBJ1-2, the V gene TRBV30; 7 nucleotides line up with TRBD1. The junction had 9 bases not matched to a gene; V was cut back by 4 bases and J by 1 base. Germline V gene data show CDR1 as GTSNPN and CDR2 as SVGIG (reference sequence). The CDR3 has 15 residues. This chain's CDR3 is CAWTDRALHNYGYTF. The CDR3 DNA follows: TGTGCCTGGACCGACAGGGCGCTTCATAACTATGGCTACACCTTC.

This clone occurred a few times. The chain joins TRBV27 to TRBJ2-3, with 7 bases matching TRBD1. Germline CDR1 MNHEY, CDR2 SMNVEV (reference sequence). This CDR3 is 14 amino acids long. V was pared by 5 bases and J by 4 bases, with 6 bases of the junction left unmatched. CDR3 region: CASSGRGWADTQYF. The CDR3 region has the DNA TGTGCCAGCAGTGGCAGGGGGTGGGCAGATACGCAGTATTTT.

This CDR3 reads CASSYSRGLANNEQFF. CDR3 nucleotide sequence: TGTGCCAGCAGTTACTCGAGAGGACTAGCGAACAATGAGCAGTTCTTC. The V gene is TRBV6-6, the J gene TRBJ2-1; 9 positions agree with TRBD2. This CDR3 contains 16 residues. J lost 5 bases, V lost 0 bases, and 5 bases had no gene match. CDR1 is MNHNY, CDR2 SVGAGI, per germline (reference sequence).

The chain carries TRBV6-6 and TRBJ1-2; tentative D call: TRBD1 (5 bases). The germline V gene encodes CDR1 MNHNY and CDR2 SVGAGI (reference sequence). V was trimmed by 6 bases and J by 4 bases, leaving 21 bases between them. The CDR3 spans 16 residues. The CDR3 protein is CASSHVRAGGSYGYTF. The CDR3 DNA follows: TGTGCCAGCAGCCATGTCAGGGCGGGAGGCAGCTATGGCTACACCTTC.

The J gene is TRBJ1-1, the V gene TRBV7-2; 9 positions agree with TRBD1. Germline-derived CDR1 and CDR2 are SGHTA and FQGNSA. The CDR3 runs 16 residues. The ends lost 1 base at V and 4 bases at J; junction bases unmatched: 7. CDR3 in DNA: TGTGCCAGCAGCTTAGACGGGACAGGGTCGTTCACTGAAGCTTTCTTT. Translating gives CASSLDGTGSFTEAFF.

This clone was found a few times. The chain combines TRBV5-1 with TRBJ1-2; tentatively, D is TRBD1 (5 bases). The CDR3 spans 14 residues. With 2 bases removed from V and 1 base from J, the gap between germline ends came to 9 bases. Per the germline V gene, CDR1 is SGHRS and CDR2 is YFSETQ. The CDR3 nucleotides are TGCGCCAGCAGCTTCCGCAGGGTTAACTATGGCTACACCTTC. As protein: CASSFRRVNYGYTF. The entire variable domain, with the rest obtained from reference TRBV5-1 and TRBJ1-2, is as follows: KAGVTQTPRYLIKTRGQQVTLSCSPISGHRSVSWYQQTPGQGLQFLFEYFSETQRNKGNFPGRFSGRQFSNSRSEMNVSTLELGDSALYLCASSFRRVNYGYTFGSGTRLTVV.

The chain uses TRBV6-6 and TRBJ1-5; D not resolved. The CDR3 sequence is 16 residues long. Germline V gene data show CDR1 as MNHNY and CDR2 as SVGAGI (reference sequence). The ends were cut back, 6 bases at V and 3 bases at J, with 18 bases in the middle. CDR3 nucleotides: TGTGCCAGCAGAACCCCGTTTGAGGGAAACAATCAGCCCCAGCATTTT. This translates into CASRTPFEGNNQPQHF.

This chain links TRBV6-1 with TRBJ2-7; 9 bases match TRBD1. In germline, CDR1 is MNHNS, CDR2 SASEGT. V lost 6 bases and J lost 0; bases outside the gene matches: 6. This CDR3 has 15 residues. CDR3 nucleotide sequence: TGTGCCAGCAGGAGGACAGGGGAAGCCTCCTACGAGCAGTACTTC. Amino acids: CASRRTGEASYEQYF.

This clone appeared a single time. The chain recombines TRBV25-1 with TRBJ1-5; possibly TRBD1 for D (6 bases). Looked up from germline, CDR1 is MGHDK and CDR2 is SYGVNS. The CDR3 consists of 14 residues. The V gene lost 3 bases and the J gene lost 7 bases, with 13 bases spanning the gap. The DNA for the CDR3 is TGTGCCAGCAGTGACGGGGGGCGCGGACAGCCCCAGCATTTT. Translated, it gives CASSDGGRGQPQHF.